This record concerns one T cell receptor beta chain sequence. The antigen remains unidentified. The sample is drawn from a study of cytomegalovirus exposure and HLA in healthy donors. Germline CDR1 reads MDHEN; CDR2 reads SYDVKM. This CDR3 contains 19 residues. With V trimmed by 3 bases and J by 2 bases, 13 bases remained unmatched. The study's findings and limits: Altogether, 150 to 200 TCR beta chains were recorded as cytomegalovirus-associated. Reports showed the classifier diagnosing cytomegalovirus status with high specificity and sensitivity. Most TCR sequences were uncommon, yet certain public TCRs appeared in many donors. CMV antigen specificity was confirmed in vitro for a few CMV-associated chains.

Profiled with immunoSEQ multiplex PCR; TCRdb holds only in-frame clones, not every one. The sample contains 50,000 to 65,000 clones, approximately 95% of which appear only once. The sample taken for sequencing was PBMCs. The chain employs TRBV28 and TRBJ1-3; 10 nucleotides agree with TRBD1. The sequence derives from a woman between 18 and 29 years old in good health and CMV-seronegative. This chain's CDR3 is CASSLLVRGDRGAGNTIYF. CDR3 bases: TGTGCCAGCAGTTTGTTGGTTCGAGGGGACAGGGGAGCTGGAAACACCATATATTTT.